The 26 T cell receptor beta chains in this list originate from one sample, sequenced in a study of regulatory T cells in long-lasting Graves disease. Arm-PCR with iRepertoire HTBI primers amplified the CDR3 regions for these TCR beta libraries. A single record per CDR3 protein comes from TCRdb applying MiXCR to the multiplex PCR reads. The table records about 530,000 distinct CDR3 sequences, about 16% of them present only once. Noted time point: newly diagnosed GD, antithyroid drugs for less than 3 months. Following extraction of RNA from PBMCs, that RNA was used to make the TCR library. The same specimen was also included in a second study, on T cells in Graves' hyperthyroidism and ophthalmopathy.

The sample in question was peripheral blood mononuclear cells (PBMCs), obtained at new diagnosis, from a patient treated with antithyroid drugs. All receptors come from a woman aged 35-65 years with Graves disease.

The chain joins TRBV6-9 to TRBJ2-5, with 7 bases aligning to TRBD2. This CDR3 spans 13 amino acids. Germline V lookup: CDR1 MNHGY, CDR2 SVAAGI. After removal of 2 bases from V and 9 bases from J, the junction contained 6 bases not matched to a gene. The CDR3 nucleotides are TGTGCCAGCAGTTATAGGGAGGGTAGTGCCCAGTACTTC. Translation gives CASSYREGSAQYF.

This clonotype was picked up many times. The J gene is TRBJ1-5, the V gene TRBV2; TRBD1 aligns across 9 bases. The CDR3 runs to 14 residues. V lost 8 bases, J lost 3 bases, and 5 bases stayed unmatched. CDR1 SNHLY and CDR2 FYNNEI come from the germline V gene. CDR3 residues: CASGQGRDNQPQHF. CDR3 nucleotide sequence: TGTGCCAGCGGACAGGGGAGGGACAATCAGCCCCAGCATTTT.

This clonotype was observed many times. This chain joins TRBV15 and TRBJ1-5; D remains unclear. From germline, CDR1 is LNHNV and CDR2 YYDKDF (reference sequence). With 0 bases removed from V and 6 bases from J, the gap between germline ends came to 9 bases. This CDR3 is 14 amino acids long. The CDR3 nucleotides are TGTGCCACCAGCAGAGAAGTGAAGGGTCAGCCCCAGCATTTT. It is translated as CATSREVKGQPQHF.

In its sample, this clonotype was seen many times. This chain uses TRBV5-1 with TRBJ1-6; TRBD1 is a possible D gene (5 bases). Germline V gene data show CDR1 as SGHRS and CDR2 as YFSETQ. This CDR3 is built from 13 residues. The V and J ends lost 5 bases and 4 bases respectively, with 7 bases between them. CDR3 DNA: TGCGCCAGCAGTGGGGGTTATAATTCACCCCTCCACTTT. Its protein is CASSGGYNSPLHF.

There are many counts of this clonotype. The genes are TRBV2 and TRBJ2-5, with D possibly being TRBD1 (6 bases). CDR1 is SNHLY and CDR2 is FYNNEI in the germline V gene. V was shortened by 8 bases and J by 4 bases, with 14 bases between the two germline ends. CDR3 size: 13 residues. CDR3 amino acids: CASGQGNGETQYF. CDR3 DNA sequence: TGTGCCAGCGGCCAGGGGAACGGAGAGACCCAGTACTTC.

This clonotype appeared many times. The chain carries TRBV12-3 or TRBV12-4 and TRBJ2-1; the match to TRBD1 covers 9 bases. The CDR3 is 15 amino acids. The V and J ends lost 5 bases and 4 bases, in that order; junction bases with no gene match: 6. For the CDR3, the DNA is TGTGCCAGCAGTCCCCCCGGGACAGGGTACAATGAGCAGTTCTTC. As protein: CASSPPGTGYNEQFF.

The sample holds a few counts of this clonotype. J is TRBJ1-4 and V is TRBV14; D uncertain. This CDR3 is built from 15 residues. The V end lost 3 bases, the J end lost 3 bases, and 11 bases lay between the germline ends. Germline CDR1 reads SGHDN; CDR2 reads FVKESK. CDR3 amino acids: CASSHPGQSNEKLFF. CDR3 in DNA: TGTGCCAGCAGCCATCCCGGGCAATCTAATGAAAAACTGTTTTTT.

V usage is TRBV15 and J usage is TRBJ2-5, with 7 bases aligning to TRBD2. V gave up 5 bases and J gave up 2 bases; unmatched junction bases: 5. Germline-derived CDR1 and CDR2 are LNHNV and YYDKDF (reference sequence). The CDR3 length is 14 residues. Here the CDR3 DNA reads TGTGCCACCAGCCGGAGCGGGGTACAAGAGACCCAGTACTTC. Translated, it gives CATSRSGVQETQYF.

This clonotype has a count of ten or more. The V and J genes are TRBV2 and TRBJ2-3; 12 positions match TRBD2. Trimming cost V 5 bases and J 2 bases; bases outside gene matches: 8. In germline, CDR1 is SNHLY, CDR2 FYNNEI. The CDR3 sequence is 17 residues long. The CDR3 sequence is CASSSLAGGPPTDTQYF. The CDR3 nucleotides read TGTGCCAGCAGTTCACTAGCGGGGGGCCCCCCCACAGATACGCAGTATTTT. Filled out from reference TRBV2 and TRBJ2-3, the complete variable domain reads EPEVTQTPSHQVTQMGQEVILRCVPISNHLYFYWYRQILGQKVEFLVSFYNNEISEKSEIFDDQFSVERPDGSNFTLKIRSTKLEDSAMYFCASSSLAGGPPTDTQYFGPGTRLTVL.

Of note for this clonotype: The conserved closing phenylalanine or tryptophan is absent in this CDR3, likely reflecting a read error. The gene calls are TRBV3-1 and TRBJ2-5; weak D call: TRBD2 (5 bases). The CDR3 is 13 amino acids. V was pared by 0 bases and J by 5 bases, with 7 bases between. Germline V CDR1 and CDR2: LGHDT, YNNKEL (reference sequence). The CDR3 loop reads CASSQDGGETQYL. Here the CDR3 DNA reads TGTGCCAGCAGCCAAGACGGCGGGGAGACCCAGTACCTC.

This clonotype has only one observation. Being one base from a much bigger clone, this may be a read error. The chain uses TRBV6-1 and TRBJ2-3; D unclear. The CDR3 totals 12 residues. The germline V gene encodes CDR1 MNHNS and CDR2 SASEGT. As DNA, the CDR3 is TGTGTCAGCACCGACCCGCCCCATACGCAGTATTTT. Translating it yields CVSTDPPHTQYF.

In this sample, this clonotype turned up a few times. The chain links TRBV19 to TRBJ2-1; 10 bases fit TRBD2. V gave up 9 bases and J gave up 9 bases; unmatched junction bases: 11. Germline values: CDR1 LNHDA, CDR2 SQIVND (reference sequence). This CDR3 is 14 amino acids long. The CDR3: CASASQLAGAEQFF. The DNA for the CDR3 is TGTGCCAGCGCTTCCCAGCTAGCGGGGGCTGAGCAGTTCTTC.

The CDR3 DNA is TGCGCCAGCAGTTCCGGGACAGGTGCTACTAGCTCTGGAAACACCATATATTTT. Its translation is CASSSGTGATSSGNTIYF. This sequence joins TRBV5-1 and TRBJ1-3, with 8 bases lining up with TRBD1. The CDR3 has 18 amino acids. The junction had 13 bases not matched to a gene; V was cut back by 5 bases and J by 0 bases. Germline CDR1 reads SGHRS; CDR2 reads YFSETQ.

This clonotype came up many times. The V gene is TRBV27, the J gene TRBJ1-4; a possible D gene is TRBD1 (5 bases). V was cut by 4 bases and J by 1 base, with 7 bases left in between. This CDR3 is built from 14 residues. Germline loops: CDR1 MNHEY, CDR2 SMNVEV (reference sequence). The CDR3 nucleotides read TGTGCCAGCAGTTCAGGGCTAACTAATGAAAAACTGTTTTTT. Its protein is CASSSGLTNEKLFF.

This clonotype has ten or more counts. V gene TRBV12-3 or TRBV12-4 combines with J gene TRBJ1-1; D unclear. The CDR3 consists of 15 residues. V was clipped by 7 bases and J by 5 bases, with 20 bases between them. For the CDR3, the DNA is TGTGCCAGCATCTTGGGTCCGGGCCCCGCGACTGAAGCTTTCTTT. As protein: CASILGPGPATEAFF.

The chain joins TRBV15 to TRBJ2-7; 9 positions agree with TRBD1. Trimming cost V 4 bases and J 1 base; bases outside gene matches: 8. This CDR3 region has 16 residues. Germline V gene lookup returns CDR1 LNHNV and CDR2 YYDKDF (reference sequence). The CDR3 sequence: CATSTWRQGGSYEQYF. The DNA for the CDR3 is TGTGCCACCAGCACCTGGAGACAGGGGGGATCCTACGAGCAGTACTTC.

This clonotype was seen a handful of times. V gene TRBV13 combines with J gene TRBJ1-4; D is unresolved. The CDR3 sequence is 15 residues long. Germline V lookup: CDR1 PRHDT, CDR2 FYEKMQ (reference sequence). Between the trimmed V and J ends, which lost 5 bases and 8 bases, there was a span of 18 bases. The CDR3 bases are TGTGCCAGCAGCACCTCCGGAGGACGCCCAGAAAAACTGTTTTTT. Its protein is CASSTSGGRPEKLFF.

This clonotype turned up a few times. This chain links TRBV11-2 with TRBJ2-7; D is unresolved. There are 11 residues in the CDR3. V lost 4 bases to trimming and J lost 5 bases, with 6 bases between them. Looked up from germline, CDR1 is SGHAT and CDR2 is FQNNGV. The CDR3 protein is CASSYTHEQYF. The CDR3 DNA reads TGTGCCAGCAGCTATACCCACGAGCAGTACTTC.

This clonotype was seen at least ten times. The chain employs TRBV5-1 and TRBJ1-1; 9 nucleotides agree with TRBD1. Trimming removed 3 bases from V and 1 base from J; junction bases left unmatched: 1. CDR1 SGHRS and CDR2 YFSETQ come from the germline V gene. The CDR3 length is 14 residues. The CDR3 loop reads CASSWDRENTEAFF. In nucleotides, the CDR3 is TGCGCCAGCAGCTGGGACAGGGAGAACACTGAAGCTTTCTTT.

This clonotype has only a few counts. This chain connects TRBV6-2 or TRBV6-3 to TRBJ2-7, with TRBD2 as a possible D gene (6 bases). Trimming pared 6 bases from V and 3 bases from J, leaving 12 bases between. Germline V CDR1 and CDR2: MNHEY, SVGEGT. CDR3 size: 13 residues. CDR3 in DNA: TGTGCCAGCAGACCTACTAGCCTCTACGAGCAGTACTTC. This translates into CASRPTSLYEQYF.

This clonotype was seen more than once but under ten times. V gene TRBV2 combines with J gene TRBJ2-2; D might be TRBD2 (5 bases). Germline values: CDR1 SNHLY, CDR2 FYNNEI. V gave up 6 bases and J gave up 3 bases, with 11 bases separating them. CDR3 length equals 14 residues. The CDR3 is CASRGELHTGELFF. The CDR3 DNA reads TGTGCCAGCAGGGGAGAGCTCCACACCGGGGAGCTGTTTTTT.

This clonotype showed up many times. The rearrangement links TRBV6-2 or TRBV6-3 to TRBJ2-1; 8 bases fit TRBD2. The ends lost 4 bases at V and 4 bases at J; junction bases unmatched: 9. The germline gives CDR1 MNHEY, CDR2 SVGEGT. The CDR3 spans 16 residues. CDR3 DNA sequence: TGTGCCAGCAGTTTCTCCCGCGGGGGGTTATACAATGAGCAGTTCTTC. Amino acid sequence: CASSFSRGGLYNEQFF.

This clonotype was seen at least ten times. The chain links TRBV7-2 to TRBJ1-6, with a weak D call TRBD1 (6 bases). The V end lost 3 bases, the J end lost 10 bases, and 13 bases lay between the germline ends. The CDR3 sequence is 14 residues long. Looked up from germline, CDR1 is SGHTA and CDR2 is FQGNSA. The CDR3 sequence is CASSFQGLGSPLHF. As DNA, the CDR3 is TGTGCCAGCAGCTTTCAGGGGTTGGGGTCACCCCTCCACTTT. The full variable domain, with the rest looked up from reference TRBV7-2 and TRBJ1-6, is GAGVSQSPSNKVTEKGKDVELRCDPISGHTALYWYRQSLGQGLEFLIYFQGNSAPDKSGLPSDRFSAERTGGSVSTLTIQRTQQEDSAVYLCASSFQGLGSPLHFGNGTRLTVT.

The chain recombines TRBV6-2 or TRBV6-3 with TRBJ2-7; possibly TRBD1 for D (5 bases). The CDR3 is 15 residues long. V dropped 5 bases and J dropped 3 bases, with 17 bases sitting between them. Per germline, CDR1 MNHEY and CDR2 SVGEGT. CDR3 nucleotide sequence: TGTGCCAGCAGTGAAGACGAAGGACACTTCTACGAGCAGTACTTC. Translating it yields CASSEDEGHFYEQYF.

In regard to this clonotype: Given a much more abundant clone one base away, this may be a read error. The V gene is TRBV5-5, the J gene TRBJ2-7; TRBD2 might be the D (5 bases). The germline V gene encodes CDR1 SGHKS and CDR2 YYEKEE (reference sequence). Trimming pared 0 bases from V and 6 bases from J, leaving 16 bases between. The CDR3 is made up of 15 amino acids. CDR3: CASSLEGVARIEQYF. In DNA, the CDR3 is TGTGCCAGCAGCTTGGAGGGTGTAGCGCGAATCGAGCAGTACTTC.

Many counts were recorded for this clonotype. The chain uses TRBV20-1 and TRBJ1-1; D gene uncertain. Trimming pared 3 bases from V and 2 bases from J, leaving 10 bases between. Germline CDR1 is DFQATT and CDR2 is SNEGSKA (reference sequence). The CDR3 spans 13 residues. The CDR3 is CSASLTPNTEAFF. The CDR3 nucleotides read TGCAGTGCTAGCCTAACCCCCAACACTGAAGCTTTCTTT.